This T cell receptor (beta chain) originates from a study of T cells expressing NK-cell markers (dated by TCRdb to 2018 to 2020). Background on the whole study: Three sorted T-cell subsets (CD3+CD56+NKG2C+, CD3+CD56+NKG2C- and CD3+CD56-NKG2C+) from 8 or 9 donors had their TCR beta-chain repertoires profiled. The eight sequenced donors were randomly selected healthy volunteers, three men and five women. Libraries were sequenced as 2 x 150 bp reads on Illumina HiSeq 2000/2500, MiSeq or NextSeq. Seven of the eight sequenced donors were HCMV-seropositive and one was HCMV-seronegative. The study at large found these results: In five to seven donors, the dominant CD3+CD56+NKG2C+ clonotypes were found to rank among the top 10 CD8+ clonotypes and to make up roughly 1.0-7.0% of CD8+ T cells. Those dominant clonotypes were again the most abundant among CD3+CD56-NKG2C+ cells in a handful of donors, at roughly 28.3-65%. Whether the expanded NKG2C-expressing T cell clones were specific for HCMV antigens was left unclear.

Measured from the cysteine to the phenylalanine, the CDR3 is 12 residues long. A DNA sequence was not provided. According to the germline V gene (reference sequence), CDR1 reads LGHDT and CDR2 reads YNNKEL. Sequenced on an Illumina HiSeq 2000. TCR beta cDNA libraries were prepared using 5'RACE template switching, which introduced a universal primer site and unique molecular identifiers. cDNA synthesis was primed from the TCR beta constant segment and was followed by two successive PCR amplification steps. Regarding the original processing steps: Reads were demultiplexed and grouped by UMI with MIGEC, and clonotypes were assembled and quantified with MiTCR. To exclude erroneous sequences, any TCR cDNA sequence not supported by at least two reads was discarded. Downstream repertoire analysis used the tcR package, and clonotypes were matched across fractions by CDR3 nucleotide sequence plus V segment. VDJmatch was used to annotate antigen specificity against VDJdb, with one amino acid substitution allowed in CDR3. TCRdb reprocessed the reads into one record per CDR3 protein sequence, lacking DNA. TCRdb, not the original authors, processed these V and J calls. The sample's clone listing holds a few hundred thousand distinct CDR3 sequences. 0.3% to 0.45% of the sample is taken by the ten largest.

Comments on this clonotype: Its antigen target is currently unknown.

To determine HCMV serostatus, a commercial ELISA kit was used to detect HCMV-specific IgG in serum. Peripheral blood mononuclear cells were isolated from blood by Ficoll density gradient centrifugation. Sequencing was carried out using blood T cells: a sorted CD56 or NKG2C T cell subset, CD4+ or CD8+ T cells, or bulk PBMC T cells (not recorded which). Rearrangement joined TRBV3-1 to TRBJ2-5; the TCRdb call, TRBD2, lacks DNA for checking. The TCR originated in a man in his late teens or twenties in good health. Donor details come from another sample of the same person, matched by shared clones. The CDR3 sequence is CASGDSRGTQYF.